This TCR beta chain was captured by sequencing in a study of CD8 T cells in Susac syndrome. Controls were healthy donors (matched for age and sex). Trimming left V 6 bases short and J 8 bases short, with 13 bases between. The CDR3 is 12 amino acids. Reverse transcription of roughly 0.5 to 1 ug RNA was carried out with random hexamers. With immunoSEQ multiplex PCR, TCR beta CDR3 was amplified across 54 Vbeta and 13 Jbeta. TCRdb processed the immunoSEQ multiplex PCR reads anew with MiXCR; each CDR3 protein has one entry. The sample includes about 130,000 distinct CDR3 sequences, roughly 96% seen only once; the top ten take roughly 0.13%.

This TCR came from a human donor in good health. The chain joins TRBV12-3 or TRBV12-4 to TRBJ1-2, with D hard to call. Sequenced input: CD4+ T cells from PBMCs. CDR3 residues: CASSPRTGGYTF. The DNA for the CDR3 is TGTGCCAGCAGCCCAAGGACCGGCGGCTACACCTTC.